These T cell receptor beta chains were read from a single sample in a study of T cells in Graves' hyperthyroidism and ophthalmopathy. One entry per CDR3 protein, called by TCRdb with MiXCR from the multiplex PCR reads. The sample has hundreds of thousands of distinct CDR3 sequences; 11% to 15% are singletons. The sequencing sample was made of blood. These receptors all come from a woman under 30 with Graves' hyperthyroidism. The CDR3 runs from the conserved cysteine through the conserved F or W. The D gene is left open where the match is weak. Clone size is shown for a subset of rows, as once, few, many or a class of expanded clone.

size: many
D: TRBD2
V: TRBV11-3
J: TRBJ2-1
DNA: TGTGCCAGCAGCGGGGGGACATTCAGCGGGAGGGCCTTCTACAATGAGCAGTTCTTC
CDR3: CASSGGTFSGRAFYNEQFF

size: many
D: TRBD2
V: TRBV2
J: TRBJ2-3
DNA: TGTGCCAGCAGAGGGACTAGCGGCTCCACAGATACGCAGTATTTT
CDR3: CASRGTSGSTDTQYF

size: many
D: .
V: TRBV7-2
J: TRBJ2-3
DNA: TGTGCCAGCAGCTTAACAGGGTCGAAAGATACGCAGTATTTT
CDR3: CASSLTGSKDTQYF

size: .
D: TRBD2
V: TRBV12-3/TRBV12-4
J: TRBJ2-5
DNA: TGTGCCAGCAGACAAGGGGAAGCGGGAGGTCTAACCCAGTACTTC
CDR3: CASRQGEAGGLTQYF

size: many
D: .
V: TRBV2
J: TRBJ1-5
DNA: TGTGCCAGCAACTTTCAGGGCGGTCGGGGCAATCAGCCCCAGCATTTT
CDR3: CASNFQGGRGNQPQHF

size: few
D: .
V: TRBV2
J: TRBJ2-7
DNA: TGTGCCAGCAGGGAACTCACACCCTCCTACGAGCAGTACTTC
CDR3: CASRELTPSYEQYF

size: many
D: .
V: TRBV7-2
J: TRBJ2-7
DNA: TGTGCCAGCAGCTTAGATATGGGTTCCTACGAGCAGTACTTC
CDR3: CASSLDMGSYEQYF

size: .
D: .
V: TRBV27
J: TRBJ2-3
DNA: TGTGCCAGCAGTTTCAAGACAGCCTTCACAGGTACGCAGTATTTT
CDR3: CASSFKTAFTGTQYF

size: many
D: TRBD1
V: TRBV5-1
J: TRBJ1-2
DNA: TGCGCCAGCAGCCCCGAGGACAGGCAGCGCGGCTACACCTTC
CDR3: CASSPEDRQRGYTF

size: .
D: TRBD1
V: TRBV19
J: TRBJ1-2
DNA: TGTGCCAGTAGTCTCCCACAGGGGTCCAACTATGGCTACACCTTC
CDR3: CASSLPQGSNYGYTF

size: .
D: .
V: TRBV10-3
J: TRBJ2-1
DNA: TGTGCCATCAGTGAGTCCGCAGGGGTCGATGAGCAGTTCTTC
CDR3: CAISESAGVDEQFF

size: few
D: .
V: TRBV13
J: TRBJ2-5
DNA: TGTGCCAGCAGCTTAGGCATACAAGGGGGGGAGACCCAGTACTTC
CDR3: CASSLGIQGGETQYF

size: few
D: TRBD1
V: TRBV12-3/TRBV12-4
J: TRBJ2-7
DNA: TGTGCCAGCAGTTTATCCGGGACAGGGACCCTCGGCGAGCAGTACTTC
CDR3: CASSLSGTGTLGEQYF

size: .
D: .
V: TRBV20-1
J: TRBJ2-2
DNA: TGCAGTGCTAGACCCCTACCCGGGGAGCTGTTTTTT
CDR3: CSARPLPGELFF

size: .
D: .
V: TRBV28
J: TRBJ1-5
DNA: TGTGCCAGCAGTTGGGGATTTGGCAATCAGCCCCAGCATTTT
CDR3: CASSWGFGNQPQHF

size: few
D: TRBD2
V: TRBV5-1
J: TRBJ2-7
DNA: TGCGCCAGCAGCTACTCGGGACTACCAAAAAATTACGCCTACGAGCAGTACTTC
CDR3: CASSYSGLPKNYAYEQYF

size: few
D: .
V: TRBV7-9
J: TRBJ1-6
DNA: TGTGCCAGCAGCTTAGCGACGGGGGATTCACCCCTCCACTTT
CDR3: CASSLATGDSPLHF

size: many
D: .
V: TRBV24-1
J: TRBJ1-5
DNA: TGTGCCACCAGTGACCCCGGGTCCTCGGGTCAGCCCCAGCATTTT
CDR3: CATSDPGSSGQPQHF

size: many
D: .
V: TRBV7-2
J: TRBJ2-3
DNA: TGTGCCAGCCAGCTGGGGCCCTCTAGCACAGATACGCAGTATTTT
CDR3: CASQLGPSSTDTQYF

size: .
D: TRBD1
V: TRBV14
J: TRBJ1-2
DNA: TGTGCCAGCAGCCTCAGGACAGGGGACTATGGCTACACCTTC
CDR3: CASSLRTGDYGYTF

size: many
D: TRBD1
V: TRBV30
J: TRBJ1-1
DNA: TGTGCCTGGACCAGACAGGGCCCTGAAGCTTTCTTT
CDR3: CAWTRQGPEAFF

size: .
D: .
V: TRBV27
J: TRBJ1-2
DNA: TGTGCCAGCAGGCCCCTAGGGGGGGCCGGCGGCTACACCTTC
CDR3: CASRPLGGAGGYTF

size: many
D: .
V: TRBV12-5
J: TRBJ1-1
DNA: TGTGCTAGTCCCAACCAGAGACTGAGGGACACTGAAGCTTTCTTT
CDR3: CASPNQRLRDTEAFF

size: .
D: TRBD2
V: TRBV6-2/TRBV6-3
J: TRBJ2-1
DNA: TGTGCCAGCAGAAATCCTAGCGGGACCACGGGGGAGCAGTTCTTC
CDR3: CASRNPSGTTGEQFF

size: .
D: .
V: TRBV6-1
J: TRBJ1-3
DNA: TGTGCCAGCAGTAGACCTCCGGGAAGGGCCGTAAACACCATATATTTT
CDR3: CASSRPPGRAVNTIYF

size: .
D: .
V: TRBV7-9
J: TRBJ2-3
DNA: TGTGCCAGCAGCCCCGCCGGGGGGCAGGGGGCAACCACAGATACGCAGTATTTT
CDR3: CASSPAGGQGATTDTQYF

size: many
D: .
V: TRBV18
J: TRBJ2-1
DNA: TGTGCCAGCTCACCACCGTCGGGCTCCATCTACAATGAGCAGTTCTTC
CDR3: CASSPPSGSIYNEQFF

size: few
D: TRBD1
V: TRBV5-6
J: TRBJ1-2
DNA: TGTGCCAGCAGCTTCGGACAGGGTATGTCCTATGGCTACACCTTC
CDR3: CASSFGQGMSYGYTF

size: many
D: TRBD1
V: TRBV2
J: TRBJ2-1
DNA: TGTGCCAGCAGTAGACAGGGAACTCACAATGAGCAGTTCTTC
CDR3: CASSRQGTHNEQFF

size: few
D: .
V: TRBV5-4
J: TRBJ2-2
DNA: TGTGCCAGCAGCTTCGGGAATGTGAACACCGGGGAGCTGCTTTTT
CDR3: CASSFGNVNTGELLF

size: few
D: .
V: TRBV12-3/TRBV12-4
J: TRBJ1-2
DNA: TGTGCCAGCAGTCTCCCTGCACAGGGAGTTGGCTACACCTTC
CDR3: CASSLPAQGVGYTF

size: .
D: TRBD2
V: TRBV20-1
J: TRBJ2-1
DNA: TGCAGTGTTGTGAACAGGCTAGCGGGAGCAGGCCAGCAGTTCTTC
CDR3: CSVVNRLAGAGQQFF

size: .
D: .
V: TRBV7-9
J: TRBJ2-1
DNA: TGTGCCAGCAGGCCCCTGACTGCCAATGAGCAGTTCTTC
CDR3: CASRPLTANEQFF

size: few
D: TRBD2
V: TRBV7-3
J: TRBJ2-3
DNA: TGTGCCAGCAGCTTAACGGGACTAGGGGCAGATACGCAGTATTTT
CDR3: CASSLTGLGADTQYF

size: many
D: .
V: TRBV12-3/TRBV12-4
J: TRBJ1-1
DNA: TGTGCCAGCAGTTTACTGTCTCAGACTGAAGCTTTCTTT
CDR3: CASSLLSQTEAFF

size: few
D: TRBD1
V: TRBV15
J: TRBJ2-3
DNA: TGTGCCACCAGCAGGTGGACAGGGCTAACAGATACGCAGTATTTT
CDR3: CATSRWTGLTDTQYF

size: few
D: .
V: TRBV5-1
J: TRBJ1-3
DNA: TGCGCCAGCAGCTTGAGCCTCACCTCCTCTGGAAACACCATATATTTT
CDR3: CASSLSLTSSGNTIYF

size: few
D: .
V: TRBV10-3
J: TRBJ1-2
DNA: TGTGCCATCAGTGACCCGTCAGGGTCCCCAGCTAACTATGGCTACACCTTC
CDR3: CAISDPSGSPANYGYTF

size: few
D: TRBD2
V: TRBV12-3/TRBV12-4
J: TRBJ2-2
DNA: TGTGCCAGCAGTTTATTTGAGAGATTCCAGGGACTAGCGGGCACAACCGGGGAGCTGTTTTTT
CDR3: CASSLFERFQGLAGTTGELFF

size: .
D: .
V: TRBV28
J: TRBJ2-7
DNA: TGTGCCAGCAGAGGGGGGGTAGGGCTGCCCCTCGAGCAGTACTTC
CDR3: CASRGGVGLPLEQYF

size: .
D: TRBD1
V: TRBV10-1
J: TRBJ1-3
DNA: TGCGCCAGCAGTGAGTCGGAGACAGGGGGAATAGGTGGAAACACCATATATTTT
CDR3: CASSESETGGIGGNTIYF

size: many
D: .
V: TRBV7-9
J: TRBJ1-4
DNA: TGTGCCAGCACCCTGCAGAGTAATGAAAAACTGTTTTTT
CDR3: CASTLQSNEKLFF

size: few
D: TRBD2
V: TRBV4-2
J: TRBJ2-1
DNA: TGTGCCAGCAGAAAGACTAGCGGTATTTACAATGAGCAGTTCTTC
CDR3: CASRKTSGIYNEQFF

size: few
D: TRBD1
V: TRBV6-1
J: TRBJ2-3
DNA: TGTGCCAGCAGTGCACGACAGGGGAGCACAGATACGCAGTATTTT
CDR3: CASSARQGSTDTQYF

size: few
D: .
V: TRBV6-2/TRBV6-3
J: TRBJ2-1
DNA: TGTGCCAGCAGTCGCCATTTCTGGCAGTTCTTC
CDR3: CASSRHFWQFF

size: few
D: .
V: TRBV24-1
J: TRBJ2-3
DNA: TGTGCCACCAGTGACCCAGCGGGCACTAGCACAGATACGCAGTATTTT
CDR3: CATSDPAGTSTDTQYF

size: many
D: .
V: TRBV6-1
J: TRBJ2-7
DNA: TGTGCCAGCAGTGAAGGGTTGAGCTCCTACGAGCAGTACTTC
CDR3: CASSEGLSSYEQYF

size: few
D: .
V: TRBV9
J: TRBJ1-2
DNA: TGTGCCAGCAGCGAGGGAGAAAGGGACTATGGCTACACCTTC
CDR3: CASSEGERDYGYTF

size: many
D: TRBD2
V: TRBV4-3
J: TRBJ2-1
DNA: TGCGCCAGCAGCCAAGGCATAGCGGGAGGGTTCTACAATGAGCAGTTCTTC
CDR3: CASSQGIAGGFYNEQFF

size: .
D: .
V: TRBV9
J: TRBJ2-6
DNA: TGTGCCAGCAGCGGGGAGCGGGTAAAGTCCTCTGGGGCCAACGTCCTGACTTTC
CDR3: CASSGERVKSSGANVLTF

size: .
D: .
V: TRBV6-5
J: TRBJ1-1
DNA: TGTGCCAGCAGTTACGGCAGGGGTGTCGGCACTGGAGCTTTCTTT
CDR3: CASSYGRGVGTGAFF

size: few
D: .
V: TRBV4-1
J: TRBJ2-7
DNA: TGCGCCAGCAGTTCCAGGGGGGACTTGCCTACCTACGAGCAGTACTTC
CDR3: CASSSRGDLPTYEQYF

size: .
D: TRBD2
V: TRBV4-3
J: TRBJ2-1
DNA: TGCGCCAGCAGCCAAGATAGACTAGCGGGAGTGGATTATGAGCAGTTCTTC
CDR3: CASSQDRLAGVDYEQFF

size: few
D: .
V: TRBV3-1
J: TRBJ1-3
DNA: TGTGCCAGCAGCCAGGCATGGGCCGGAAACACCATATATTTT
CDR3: CASSQAWAGNTIYF

size: few
D: TRBD2
V: TRBV6-2/TRBV6-3
J: TRBJ2-7
DNA: TGTGCCAGCAATGCCGCGGGGGGCGGGAGGAGGAACGAGCAGTACTTC
CDR3: CASNAAGGGRRNEQYF

size: .
D: .
V: TRBV5-6
J: TRBJ2-7
DNA: TGTGCCAGCACCAAATGGGACATCTACGAGCAGTACTTC
CDR3: CASTKWDIYEQYF